This paragraph reports one T cell receptor beta chain. This CDR3 has 15 amino acids. Germline CDR1 SGDLS, CDR2 YYNGEE. V shed 0 bases, J shed 2 bases, and the junction held 1 base outside the gene matches. This sample was taken from a study of blood T cell repertoires in COVID-19. Turning to the study itself: PBMCs, B-cell-depleted T cells, or T cells were the source of the cDNA or gDNA that made up the material.

Here immunoSEQ multiplex PCR was the method, and the copy in TCRdb shows in-frame clones only, minus some. The data contain over 150,000 clones, around 80% of them singletons. The study recruited people aged 18 to 89 years across roughly 25 US areas. Cohort 3 donors were reported recovered after two negative PCRs, clearance, or symptom resolution. The sample comprised PBMCs or T cells enriched from blood (not recorded which). V gene TRBV9 combines with J gene TRBJ2-1; 8 bases align to TRBD2. This receptor was taken from a man in his fifties or sixties who had recovered from COVID-19. CDR3 nucleotides: TGTGCCAGCAGCGTAGCTAGCGGGCCCTACAATGAGCAGTTCTTC. Encoded protein: CASSVASGPYNEQFF. The variable domain in full, with the rest retrieved from reference TRBV9 and TRBJ2-1, is DSGVTQTPKHLITATGQRVTLRCSPRSGDLSVYWYQQSLDQGLQFLIQYYNGEERAKGNILERFSAQQFPDLHSELNLSSLELGDSALYFCASSVASGPYNEQFFGPGTRLTVL.